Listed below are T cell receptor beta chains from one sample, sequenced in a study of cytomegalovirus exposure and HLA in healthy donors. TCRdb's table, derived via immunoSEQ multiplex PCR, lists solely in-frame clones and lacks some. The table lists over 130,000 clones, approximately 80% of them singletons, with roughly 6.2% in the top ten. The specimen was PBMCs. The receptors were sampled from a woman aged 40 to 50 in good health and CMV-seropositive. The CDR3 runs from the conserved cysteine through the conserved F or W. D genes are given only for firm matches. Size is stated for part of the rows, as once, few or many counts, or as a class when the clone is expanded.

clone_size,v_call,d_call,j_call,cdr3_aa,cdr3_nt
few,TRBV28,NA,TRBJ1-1,CASSSSQGNTEAFF,TGTGCCAGCAGTTCATCACAGGGGAACACTGAAGCTTTCTTT
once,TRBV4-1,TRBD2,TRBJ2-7,CASSQDGAGGSEQYF,TGCGCCAGCAGCCAAGATGGAGCGGGAGGCTCCGAGCAGTACTTC
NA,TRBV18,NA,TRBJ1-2,CASSPPHRADGYTF,TGTGCCAGCTCACCACCGCACAGGGCAGATGGCTACACCTTC
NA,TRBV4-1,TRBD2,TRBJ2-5,CASSLRLAGVWETQYF,TGCGCCAGCAGCCTGCGACTAGCGGGAGTGTGGGAGACCCAGTACTTC
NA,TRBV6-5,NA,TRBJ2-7,CASSYTGLSPYEQYF,TGTGCCAGCAGTTACACCGGACTATCCCCCTACGAGCAGTACTTC
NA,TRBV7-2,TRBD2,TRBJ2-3,CASSRLADTDTQYF,TGTGCCAGCAGCAGACTAGCGGACACAGATACGCAGTATTTT
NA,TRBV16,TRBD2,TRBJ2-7,CASSQSGGANYEQYF,TGTGCCAGCAGCCAATCGGGAGGGGCCAACTACGAGCAGTACTTC
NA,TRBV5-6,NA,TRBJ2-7,CASSARDTYEQYF,TGTGCCAGCAGCGCCAGGGATACCTACGAGCAGTACTTC
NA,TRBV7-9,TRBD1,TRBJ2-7,CASSSPDRGSYEQYF,TGTGCCAGCAGCTCACCTGACAGGGGTTCCTACGAGCAGTACTTC
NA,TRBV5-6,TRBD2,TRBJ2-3,CAGTPGGAGWTDTQYF,TGTGCCGGCACCCCGGGGGGGGCGGGGTGGACAGATACGCAGTATTTT
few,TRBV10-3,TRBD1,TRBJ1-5,CAISAGGGQPQHF,TGTGCCATCAGTGCAGGGGGCGGACAGCCCCAGCATTTT
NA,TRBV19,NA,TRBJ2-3,CASSRRTSTDTQYF,TGTGCCAGTAGTCGTCGGACTAGCACAGATACGCAGTATTTT
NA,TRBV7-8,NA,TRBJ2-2,CASSLGLAPLAGELFF,TGTGCCAGCAGCTTAGGTCTAGCGCCTTTAGCCGGGGAGCTGTTTTTT
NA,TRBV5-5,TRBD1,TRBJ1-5,CASSRTGAGQPQHF,TGTGCCAGCAGCCGGACAGGGGCGGGGCAGCCCCAGCATTTT
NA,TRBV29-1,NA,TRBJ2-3,CSVEWGVADTQYF,TGCAGCGTTGAATGGGGGGTGGCAGATACGCAGTATTTT
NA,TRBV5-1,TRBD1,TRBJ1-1,CASSGRTGVGNTEAFF,TGCGCCAGCAGCGGCAGGACAGGGGTGGGCAACACTGAAGCTTTCTTT
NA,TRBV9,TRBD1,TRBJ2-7,CASSVDLGTAYEQYF,TGTGCCAGCAGCGTAGACCTCGGGACAGCCTACGAGCAGTACTTC
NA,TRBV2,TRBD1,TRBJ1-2,CASMAGGVLGSYGYTF,TGTGCCAGCATGGCAGGGGGCGTGTTGGGCTCCTATGGCTACACCTTC
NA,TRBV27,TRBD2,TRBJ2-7,CASSSSGGSYEQYF,TGTGCCAGCAGTTCCAGCGGGGGATCCTACGAGCAGTACTTC
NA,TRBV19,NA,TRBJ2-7,CASSAAGTDIYEQYF,TGTGCCAGTAGTGCCGCCGGGACTGATATCTACGAGCAGTACTTC
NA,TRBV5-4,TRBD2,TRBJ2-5,CASSLGLAGARKQETQYF,TGTGCCAGCAGCTTGGGGCTAGCGGGAGCCCGTAAACAAGAGACCCAGTACTTC
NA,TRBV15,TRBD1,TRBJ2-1,CATSMRQGAMDEQFF,TGTGCCACCAGCATGCGACAGGGGGCTATGGATGAGCAGTTCTTC
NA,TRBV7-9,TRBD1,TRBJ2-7,CSSSQPGQGAEQYF,TGTTCCAGCAGCCAACCGGGACAGGGGGCTGAGCAGTACTTC
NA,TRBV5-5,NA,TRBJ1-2,CASSLAQGSGGYTF,TGTGCCAGCAGCTTGGCACAGGGCAGTGGAGGCTACACCTTC
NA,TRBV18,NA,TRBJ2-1,CASSPPSAYNEQFF,TGTGCCAGCTCACCACCCAGCGCCTACAATGAGCAGTTCTTC
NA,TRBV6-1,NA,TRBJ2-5,CASRPGLQETQYF,TGTGCCAGCCGACCGGGACTCCAAGAGACCCAGTACTTC
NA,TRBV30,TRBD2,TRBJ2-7,CAWKPGTSATREQYF,TGTGCCTGGAAACCCGGGACTAGCGCCACACGGGAGCAGTACTTC
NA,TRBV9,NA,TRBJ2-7,CASSETPLTYEQYF,TGTGCCAGCAGTGAGACACCTTTGACCTACGAGCAGTACTTC
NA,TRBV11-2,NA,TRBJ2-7,CASSRGQNYEQYF,TGTGCCAGCAGCCGCGGACAGAACTACGAGCAGTACTTC
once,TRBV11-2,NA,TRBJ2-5,CASSLGAEYQETQYF,TGTGCCAGCAGCTTAGGCGCGGAGTACCAAGAGACCCAGTACTTC
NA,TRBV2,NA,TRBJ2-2,CASSESGYGELFF,TGTGCCAGCAGTGAAAGCGGATACGGGGAGCTGTTTTTT